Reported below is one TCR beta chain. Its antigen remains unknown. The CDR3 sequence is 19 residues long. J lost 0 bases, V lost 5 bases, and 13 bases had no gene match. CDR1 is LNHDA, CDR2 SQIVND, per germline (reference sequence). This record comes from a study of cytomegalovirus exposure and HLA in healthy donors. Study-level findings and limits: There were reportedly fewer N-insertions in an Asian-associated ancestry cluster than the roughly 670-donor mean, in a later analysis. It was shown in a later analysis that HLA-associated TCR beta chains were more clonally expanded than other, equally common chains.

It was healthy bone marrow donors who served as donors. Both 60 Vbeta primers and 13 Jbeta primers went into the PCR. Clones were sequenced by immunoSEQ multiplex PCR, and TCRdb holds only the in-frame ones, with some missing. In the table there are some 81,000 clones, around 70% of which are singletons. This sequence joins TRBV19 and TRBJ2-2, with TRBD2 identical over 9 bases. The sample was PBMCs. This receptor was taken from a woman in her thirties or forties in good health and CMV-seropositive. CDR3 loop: CASSPRYGGGVSNTGELFF. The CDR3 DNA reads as TGTGCCAGTAGTCCCCGTTATGGCGGGGGGGTGTCGAACACCGGGGAGCTGTTTTTT.